The 17 T cell receptor beta chains below were found in one sample sequenced in a study of cytomegalovirus exposure and HLA in healthy donors. PCR was performed using 60 Vbeta and 13 Jbeta primers. Produced via immunoSEQ multiplex PCR; TCRdb's table is partial and in-frame only. The table lists around 58,000 clones. The sequenced sample consisted of PBMCs. The receptors shown here come from a man between 45 and 60 years old in good health and CMV-seropositive.

This chain links TRBV6-6 with TRBJ2-1, with TRBD1 matching 9 bases. The CDR3 extends over 14 amino acids. Germline-derived CDR1 and CDR2 are MNHNY and SVGAGI (reference sequence). V shed 4 bases, J shed 5 bases, and the junction held 3 bases outside the gene matches. As DNA, the CDR3 is TGTGCCAGCAGTTTAGACAGGGGGAACAATGAGCAGTTCTTC. Its translation is CASSLDRGNNEQFF.

The rearrangement links TRBV7-6 to TRBJ2-3; 12 positions match TRBD2. This CDR3 comprises 15 residues. The trim removed 2 bases at V and 6 bases at J, leaving 3 bases unmatched. The germline CDR1 and CDR2 sequences are SGHVS and FNYEAQ. CDR3 DNA sequence: TGTGCCAGCAGCTTACTAGCGGGAGGGACTGATACGCAGTATTTT. Encoded protein: CASSLLAGGTDTQYF.

About this clone itself: The same CDR3 also results from other DNA sequences found in this sample. The chain links TRBV4-3 to TRBJ2-1; 12 bases are a match to TRBD2. Looked up from germline, CDR1 is LGHNA and CDR2 is YSLEER. CDR3 length equals 15 residues. V lost 2 bases to trimming and J lost 7 bases; unmatched junction nucleotides: 3. The CDR3 region has the DNA TGCGCCAGCAGCCAACCTAGCGGGGGGGCAAATGAGCAGTTCTTC. It specifies CASSQPSGGANEQFF.

This chain connects TRBV29-1 to TRBJ1-1; TRBD1 aligns across 7 bases. V gave up 6 bases and J gave up 4 bases; unmatched junction bases: 5. The CDR3 sequence is 12 residues long. Germline values: CDR1 SQVTM, CDR2 ANQGSEA. CDR3 sequence: CSVSSGGTEAFF. In nucleotides, the CDR3 is TGCAGCGTATCCTCAGGGGGCACTGAAGCTTTCTTT.

The chain employs TRBV21-1 and TRBJ2-7; the table's D call of TRBD1 was not tested on the DNA. TRBV21-1 is a known pseudogene. The CDR3 is 13 amino acids. The CDR3, as DNA: TGTGCCAGCGCCGGGACAGCCTCCTACGAGCAGTACTTC. This sequence encodes CASAGTASYEQYF.

The chain's CDR3 is CASSAAGRGRVGELFF. Written as DNA, the CDR3 is TGTGCCAGCAGCGCCGCGGGCAGGGGGCGGGTCGGGGAGCTGTTTTTT. The genes are TRBV7-2 and TRBJ2-2, with 8 bases matching TRBD1. The V gene's germline CDR1 is SGHTA and CDR2 FQGNSA. This CDR3 contains 16 residues. Unmatched junction bases numbered 12, after V lost 5 bases and J lost 7 bases.

The rearrangement uses TRBV4-1 and TRBJ1-2, with D maybe TRBD1 (5 bases). V was cut by 0 bases and J by 2 bases, with 7 bases left in between. Germline CDR1 MGHRA, CDR2 YSYEKL. The CDR3 sequence is 14 residues long. CDR3 in DNA: TGCGCCAGCAGCCAAGATTCAGGGAACTATGGCTACACCTTC. Protein sequence: CASSQDSGNYGYTF.

The V gene is TRBV5-5, the J gene TRBJ2-1; TRBD2 aligns across 10 bases. With 3 bases clipped from V and 5 bases from J, the junction kept 17 bases outside the gene matches. Germline V gene sequence: CDR1 SGHKS, CDR2 YYEKEE (reference sequence). CDR3 length equals 19 residues. The CDR3 here is CASSSDVFRTSGVNNEQFF. In DNA, the CDR3 is TGTGCCAGCAGCTCAGACGTCTTTCGGACTAGCGGAGTAAACAATGAGCAGTTCTTC.

Turning to this clone: The junction shows a germline mismatch at one end, possibly a read error. V usage is TRBV29-1 and J usage is TRBJ2-3; 7 nucleotides match TRBD1. CDR1 SQVTM and CDR2 ANQGSEA come from the germline V gene. The CDR3 is 15 amino acids. DNA for the CDR3: TGCAGCGTTGGATACAGGGGTGCGGGCACAGATAAGCAGTATTTT. Translated, it gives CSVGYRGAGTDKQYF.

This rearrangement joins TRBV11-3 to TRBJ2-7; D remains unclear. The CDR3 loop spans 14 amino acids. Per the germline V gene, CDR1 is SGHNT and CDR2 is YENEEA. Trimming took off 0 bases at V and 3 bases at J, with 9 bases between the two ends. CDR3: CASSLEGAHYEQYF. CDR3 DNA sequence: TGTGCCAGCAGCTTAGAGGGCGCGCACTACGAGCAGTACTTC.

The V gene is TRBV6-5, the J gene TRBJ2-7; 12 bases are a match to TRBD1. Germline CDR1 is MNHEY and CDR2 is SVGAGI. The CDR3 length is 14 residues. With 8 bases clipped from V and 5 bases from J, the junction kept 7 bases outside the gene matches. CDR3 amino acids: CASGTGGAPNEQYF. The CDR3 DNA follows: TGTGCCAGCGGGACAGGGGGCGCACCCAACGAGCAGTACTTC.

The V call is TRBV5-1, the J call TRBJ1-2, with TRBD1 identical over 9 bases. CDR1 is SGHRS, CDR2 YFSETQ, per germline. The CDR3 is 14 amino acids. Germline trimming cut 3 bases from V and 5 bases from J; bases unmatched to any gene: 5. The DNA for the CDR3 is TGCGCCAGCAGCTGGGGACAGGGAGGGTATGGCTACACCTTC. It translates to CASSWGQGGYGYTF.

V gene TRBV5-1 combines with J gene TRBJ1-4; D might be TRBD1 (6 bases). The CDR3 is made up of 15 amino acids. V was shortened by 0 bases and J by 8 bases, with 14 bases between the two germline ends. Per the germline V gene, CDR1 is SGHRS and CDR2 is YFSETQ. CDR3 residues: CASSLENRAGEKLFF. For the CDR3, the DNA is TGCGCCAGCAGCTTGGAGAACAGGGCTGGGGAAAAACTGTTTTTT.

The chain employs TRBV7-9 and TRBJ1-1, with TRBD1 as a possible D gene (6 bases). The CDR3 consists of 15 residues. Between the trimmed V and J ends, which lost 3 bases and 3 bases, there was a span of 14 bases. Germline V gives CDR1 SEHNR, CDR2 FQNEAQ (reference sequence). The CDR3 loop is CASSLTGVVDTEAFF. DNA of the CDR3: TGTGCCAGCAGCTTGACAGGTGTTGTGGACACTGAAGCTTTCTTT.

In nucleotides, the CDR3 is TGTGCCAGCACTCGGACAGGTGGGACTCAGCCCCAGCATTTT. Translating gives CASTRTGGTQPQHF. The V and J genes are TRBV7-9 and TRBJ1-5, with TRBD1 identical over 7 bases. After removal of 7 bases from V and 6 bases from J, the junction contained 9 bases not matched to a gene. There are 14 residues in the CDR3. The germline V gene encodes CDR1 SEHNR and CDR2 FQNEAQ (reference sequence).

This chain links TRBV6-1 with TRBJ2-2, with D perhaps matching TRBD2 (6 bases). V gave up 8 bases and J gave up 1 base, with 11 bases separating them. The germline gives CDR1 MNHNS, CDR2 SASEGT. This CDR3 spans 14 amino acids. The CDR3 loop is CASARRGNTGELFF. CDR3 sequence (DNA): TGTGCCAGCGCGAGGAGGGGGAACACCGGGGAGCTGTTTTTT.

The chain combines TRBV2 with TRBJ1-3; tentative D call: TRBD1 (5 bases). V was cut by 7 bases and J by 0 bases, with 10 bases left in between. Looked up from germline, CDR1 is SNHLY and CDR2 is FYNNEI. The CDR3 runs 14 residues. The CDR3 reads CASKTGASGNTIYF. The CDR3 DNA reads TGTGCCAGCAAAACAGGTGCCTCTGGAAACACCATATATTTT.